A selection of T cell receptor beta chains follows, all from one sample in a study of T cells in Graves' hyperthyroidism and ophthalmopathy. TCRdb processed the multiplex PCR reads anew with MiXCR; each CDR3 protein has one entry. Counted here are roughly 500,000 distinct CDR3 sequences, more than 15% occurring once; the ten biggest clones make up 25% to 30%. The source material was blood. The receptors derive from a woman in her twenties or thirties with Graves' ophthalmopathy. The CDR3 runs from the conserved cysteine through the conserved F or W. D genes are given only for firm matches. Clone size is not always given. Where it is, it says once, few, many or a class for expanded clones.

TRBV5-6,NA,TRBJ2-7,NA,CASSELVWASGEQYF,TGTGCCAGCAGCGAACTAGTTTGGGCCTCGGGCGAGCAGTACTTC
TRBV19,NA,TRBJ1-1,NA,CASTWEGRGTEAFF,TGTGCCAGTACTTGGGAGGGGCGAGGGACTGAAGCTTTCTTT
TRBV6-6,NA,TRBJ2-7,once,CASSYSRGHNYEQYF,TGTGCCAGCAGTTACTCCCGTGGACATAACTACGAGCAGTACTTC
TRBV18,TRBD2,TRBJ2-5,few,CASSPVPGTSGQGSETQYF,TGTGCCAGCTCACCAGTTCCGGGGACTAGCGGCCAGGGGTCAGAGACCCAGTACTTC
TRBV28,TRBD1,TRBJ2-1,few,CASSFYDRVSYNEQFF,TGTGCCAGCAGTTTTTACGACAGGGTGAGCTACAATGAGCAGTTCTTC
TRBV14,NA,TRBJ1-6,NA,CASSQARIGQHLHF,TGTGCCAGCAGCCAAGCAAGAATAGGCCAACACCTCCACTTT
TRBV20-1,TRBD2,TRBJ2-3,many,CSASPAGGPPDTQYF,TGCAGTGCTAGTCCAGCGGGAGGGCCCCCAGATACGCAGTATTTT
TRBV9,TRBD2,TRBJ2-1,NA,CASSVDGRSYNEQFF,TGTGCCAGCAGCGTAGACGGGAGGAGCTACAATGAGCAGTTCTTC
TRBV6-9,NA,TRBJ2-1,few,CASSEYTSSYNEQFF,TGTGCCAGCAGTGAATACACCAGCTCCTACAATGAGCAGTTCTTC
TRBV7-9,TRBD2,TRBJ2-1,NA,CASSYLVGGSKQFF,TGTGCCAGCAGCTACCTGGTGGGCGGGAGCAAGCAGTTCTTC
TRBV5-5,NA,TRBJ2-7,NA,CASSLGGTGDEQYF,TGTGCCAGCAGCTTGGGGGGGACCGGGGACGAGCAGTACTTC
TRBV19,NA,TRBJ1-4,few,CASGGKSKVGKLFF,TGTGCCAGTGGGGGGAAAAGCAAAGTTGGAAAACTGTTTTTT
TRBV28,NA,TRBJ2-3,many,CASREFRTDTQYF,TGTGCCAGCCGAGAATTTCGCACAGATACGCAGTATTTT
TRBV7-9,TRBD1,TRBJ2-7,many,CASSKQGVGGYEQYF,TGTGCCAGCAGCAAACAGGGGGTGGGGGGTTACGAGCAGTACTTC
TRBV29-1,NA,TRBJ2-7,many,CSVGQAYEQYF,TGCAGCGTTGGACAAGCCTACGAGCAGTACTTC
TRBV27,NA,TRBJ2-1,NA,CASSAKDQYNEQFF,TGTGCCAGCAGTGCAAAGGACCAGTACAATGAGCAGTTCTTC
TRBV24-1,NA,TRBJ2-3,few,CATSDYDTTSTDTQYF,TGTGCCACCAGTGATTATGACACGACTAGCACAGATACGCAGTATTTT
TRBV6-2/TRBV6-3,TRBD1,TRBJ2-5,NA,CASRTGETQYF,TGTGCCAGCCGGACAGGGGAGACCCAGTACTTC
TRBV6-1,TRBD2,TRBJ2-7,many,CAISRVASGDTYEQYF,TGTGCCATCTCGAGGGTGGCTAGCGGAGACACTTACGAGCAGTACTTC
TRBV6-4,NA,TRBJ2-7,few,CASRDRGPYEQYF,TGTGCCAGCAGGGACAGAGGGCCCTACGAGCAGTACTTC
TRBV7-9,NA,TRBJ2-2,NA,CASSLGPGPTGELFF,TGTGCCAGCAGCTTAGGGCCAGGGCCCACCGGGGAGCTGTTTTTT
TRBV6-4,NA,TRBJ2-1,NA,CASGLADRGGQFF,TGTGCCAGCGGACTAGCGGACAGGGGGGGGCAGTTCTTC
TRBV6-1,TRBD1,TRBJ1-1,NA,CASGRGPGGFEAFF,TGTGCCAGCGGAAGGGGTCCAGGGGGCTTCGAAGCTTTCTTT
TRBV11-2,TRBD1,TRBJ2-7,many,CASSTGQGYEQYF,TGTGCCAGCAGCACAGGACAGGGCTACGAGCAGTACTTC
TRBV13,NA,TRBJ1-3,few,CASSLDIQGTGNTIYF,TGTGCCAGCAGCTTAGACATCCAGGGGACTGGAAACACCATATATTTT
TRBV9,TRBD1,TRBJ2-3,few,CASSVTTGTSTDTQYF,TGTGCCAGCAGTGTGACGACAGGGACGAGCACAGATACGCAGTATTTT
TRBV2,NA,TRBJ2-3,many,CASSDVSGDTQYF,TGTGCCAGCAGTGACGTTTCGGGAGATACGCAGTATTTT
TRBV30,NA,TRBJ1-1,many,CAWNYPVEAFF,TGTGCCTGGAATTACCCGGTTGAAGCTTTCTTT
TRBV5-8,TRBD2,TRBJ2-3,many,CASSPRVGGPVADTQYF,TGTGCCAGCAGCCCCAGGGTGGGAGGGCCGGTAGCAGATACGCAGTATTTT
TRBV5-5,TRBD1,TRBJ1-2,many,CASSLGAGGGYGYTF,TGTGCCAGCAGCTTGGGCGCAGGGGGCGGCTATGGCTACACCTTC
TRBV7-2,NA,TRBJ2-5,many,CASSLSRVEETQYF,TGTGCCAGCAGCTTGAGCAGGGTCGAAGAGACCCAGTACTTC
TRBV2,NA,TRBJ1-1,many,CASWRERDTEAFF,TGTGCCAGCTGGAGGGAACGGGACACTGAAGCTTTCTTT
TRBV7-3,TRBD2,TRBJ2-3,few,CASSSRLADTQYF,TGTGCCAGCAGCAGTCGACTAGCGGATACGCAGTATTTT
TRBV20-1,NA,TRBJ2-7,many,CSARGRVSYEQYF,TGCAGTGCTAGGGGCAGGGTCAGCTACGAGCAGTACTTC
TRBV27,NA,TRBJ1-2,many,CASRTIGGANYGYTF,TGTGCCAGCAGGACGATAGGGGGGGCTAACTATGGCTACACCTTC
TRBV7-2,NA,TRBJ2-7,many,CASSFYQEYTYEQYF,TGTGCCAGCAGCTTCTATCAGGAGTATACCTACGAGCAGTACTTC
TRBV7-9,TRBD2,TRBJ2-1,few,CASSQTSVEQFF,TGTGCCAGCAGCCAGACTAGCGTGGAGCAGTTCTTC
TRBV29-1,NA,TRBJ1-1,many,CSAQTAMNTEAFF,TGCAGCGCGCAGACGGCCATGAACACTGAAGCTTTCTTT
TRBV12-5,TRBD2,TRBJ2-1,many,CASGRGGVQFF,TGTGCTAGTGGCCGGGGGGGGGTGCAGTTCTTC
TRBV2,TRBD1,TRBJ1-6,many,CASSEATTGGDSPLHF,TGTGCCAGCAGTGAAGCAACGACAGGGGGTGATTCACCCCTCCACTTT
TRBV11-2,NA,TRBJ1-3,few,CASSFESMTSSGNTIYF,TGTGCCAGCAGCTTTGAATCTATGACTAGCTCTGGAAACACCATATATTTT
TRBV28,TRBD2,TRBJ2-7,many,CASSLPSGTSYEQYF,TGTGCCAGCAGCTTACCTAGCGGGACCTCCTACGAGCAGTACTTC
TRBV20-1,NA,TRBJ1-2,few,CSASVGDGYGYTF,TGCAGTGCTAGTGTGGGGGACGGGTATGGCTACACCTTC
TRBV12-3/TRBV12-4,NA,TRBJ1-4,many,CASSLTQGRRGAEKLFF,TGTGCCAGCAGTTTAACCCAGGGTCGCCGGGGGGCTGAAAAACTGTTTTTT
TRBV6-1,NA,TRBJ2-6,few,CASRRDGGSGANVLTF,TGTGCCAGCAGACGGGACGGGGGTTCTGGGGCCAACGTCCTGACTTTC
TRBV3-1,NA,TRBJ1-1,many,CASSQVLGANTEAFF,TGTGCCAGCAGCCAAGTGTTAGGGGCGAACACTGAAGCTTTCTTT
TRBV19,NA,TRBJ2-3,few,CASSMVDTQYF,TGTGCCAGTAGTATGGTGGATACGCAGTATTTT
TRBV6-2/TRBV6-3,NA,TRBJ1-5,many,CASSPRGARISNQPQHF,TGTGCCAGCAGTCCTAGAGGGGCTCGGATCAGTAATCAGCCCCAGCATTTT
TRBV20-1,NA,TRBJ2-1,many,CSALDPDNEQFF,TGCAGTGCACTTGACCCTGACAATGAGCAGTTCTTC
TRBV7-9,NA,TRBJ1-6,few,CASSPWDGGVGSPLHF,TGTGCCAGCAGCCCGTGGGACGGAGGCGTTGGTTCACCCCTCCACTTT
TRBV6-6,NA,TRBJ1-5,many,CASSYGGGSNQPQHF,TGTGCCAGCAGTTACGGGGGGGGTAGCAATCAGCCCCAGCATTTT
TRBV7-2,TRBD1,TRBJ1-6,many,CASSLATGGGSPLHF,TGTGCCAGCAGCTTAGCGACAGGGGGAGGTTCACCCCTCCACTTT
TRBV4-2,NA,TRBJ2-7,few,CASSQGPRSYEQYF,TGTGCCAGCAGCCAAGGCCCCCGCTCTTACGAGCAGTACTTC
TRBV6-2/TRBV6-3,TRBD2,TRBJ2-7,many,CASSYSPWVASGSVEQYF,TGTGCCAGCAGTTACTCGCCTTGGGTGGCTAGCGGGAGTGTCGAGCAGTACTTC